This entry lists 23 T cell receptor beta chains sequenced from one sample in a study of identifying expanded T cells in peripheral blood. Assay: immunoSEQ multiplex PCR; the TCRdb copy retains only in-frame clones and omits some. The sample lists roughly 130,000 clones; about 88% were seen once. Sequenced material: blood. The receptor set was obtained from a person aged 18-69 years in good health.

The chain combines TRBV4-2 with TRBJ1-3; TRBD1 might be the D (6 bases). The germline V and J ends were trimmed by 0 bases and 2 bases, with 11 bases remaining between them. This CDR3 has 16 residues. From germline, CDR1 is LGHNA and CDR2 YNFKEQ. The CDR3 sequence is CASSQDGGLTGNTIYF. CDR3 coding DNA: TGTGCCAGCAGCCAAGACGGGGGGCTCACTGGAAACACCATATATTTT.

The rearrangement joins TRBV2 to TRBJ1-4; a possible D gene is TRBD1 (6 bases). Trimming took 6 bases from V and 2 from J, leaving 10 bases between them. The germline V gene has CDR1 SNHLY and CDR2 FYNNEI. There are 14 residues in the CDR3. The CDR3 loop reads CASRYRVTNEKLFF. CDR3 DNA sequence: TGTGCCAGCAGATACAGGGTCACTAATGAAAAACTGTTTTTT.

The rearrangement links TRBV5-4 to TRBJ2-7; D not certain. Trimming cost V 0 bases and J 11 bases, with 15 bases left between them. CDR3 size: 13 residues. Germline CDR1 reads SGHNT; CDR2 reads YYREEE (reference sequence). The CDR3 DNA is TGTGCCAGCAGCTTGGCTGCAGTTGGAATAAAGTACTTC. Amino acid sequence: CASSLAAVGIKYF.

This clone came up a few times. J is TRBJ2-7 and V is TRBV30; the match to TRBD1 covers 8 bases. V was pared by 5 bases and J by 6 bases, with 6 bases of the junction left unmatched. From germline, CDR1 is GTSNPN and CDR2 SVGIG (reference sequence). CDR3 size: 12 residues. The CDR3 spells CAWWTGLGEQYF. CDR3 in DNA: TGTGCCTGGTGGACAGGGTTGGGCGAGCAGTACTTC.

The count of this clone is one. This sequence joins TRBV7-2 and TRBJ1-6; tentatively, D is TRBD1 (5 bases). The CDR3 length is 15 residues. V was trimmed by 1 base and J by 7 bases, leaving 11 bases between them. CDR1 is SGHTA, CDR2 FQGNSA, per germline. Written as DNA, the CDR3 is TGTGCCAGCAGCTTAGGGCAGGGCGGGAATTCACCCCTCCACTTT. As protein: CASSLGQGGNSPLHF.

Only one count was recorded for this clone. The chain joins TRBV2 to TRBJ1-1; 9 bases agree with TRBD1. CDR3 size: 15 residues. Germline V gene data show CDR1 as SNHLY and CDR2 as FYNNEI. The trim removed 4 bases at V and 5 bases at J, leaving 8 bases unmatched. This CDR3 is CASSAMGQGLTEAFF. Here the CDR3 DNA reads TGTGCCAGCAGTGCTATGGGACAGGGTTTAACTGAAGCTTTCTTT.

DNA for the CDR3: TGTGCCAGCAGTGAGCAACGGAGTTCCTACGAGCAGTACTTC. Translating gives CASSEQRSSYEQYF. The V and J genes are TRBV6-1 and TRBJ2-7; no clear D gene. The CDR3 consists of 14 residues. The germline gives CDR1 MNHNS, CDR2 SASEGT. V lost 3 bases to trimming and J lost 1 base, with 10 bases between them.

This sequence joins TRBV29-1 and TRBJ2-5; the D is unclear. The length of the CDR3 is 12 residues. Germline-derived CDR1 and CDR2 are SQVTM and ANQGSEA. Between the trimmed V and J ends, which lost 0 bases and 0 bases, there was a span of 2 bases. CDR3 coding DNA: TGCAGCGTTGAAGAGTACCAAGAGACCCAGTACTTC. It specifies CSVEEYQETQYF.

This clone has just one count. V and J are TRBV5-4 and TRBJ1-1; D gene ambiguous. Germline CDR1 reads SGHNT; CDR2 reads YYREEE (reference sequence). Trimming took off 1 base at V and 4 bases at J, with 8 bases between the two ends. This CDR3 contains 13 residues. Here the CDR3 reads CASSLYVGTEAFF. DNA of the CDR3: TGTGCCAGCAGCTTGTATGTGGGCACTGAAGCTTTCTTT.

V gene TRBV27 combines with J gene TRBJ2-1, with D hard to call. Germline loops: CDR1 MNHEY, CDR2 SMNVEV (reference sequence). Trimming stripped 6 bases from V and 4 bases from J, with 16 bases between. The CDR3 runs to 15 residues. CDR3 nucleotides: TGTGCCAGCAGCCAGAGTCTCGGTCCGTACAATGAGCAGTTCTTC. Translation: CASSQSLGPYNEQFF.

CDR3 amino acids: CASSLVTSINQETQYF. The CDR3 region has the DNA TGTGCCAGCAGCTTAGTGACATCAATAAACCAAGAGACCCAGTACTTC. This rearrangement joins TRBV7-9 to TRBJ2-5; D unclear. V lost 1 base and J lost 0, with 12 bases in between. CDR3 length: 16 residues. Germline CDR1 SEHNR, CDR2 FQNEAQ (reference sequence).

The chain has TRBV28 and TRBJ2-7; 9 bases map to TRBD2. V shed 2 bases and J 3 bases; nucleotides not matched to a gene: 5. The CDR3 totals 15 residues. Germline V gene sequence: CDR1 MDHEN, CDR2 SYDVKM. CDR3 DNA: TGTGCCAGCAGTTTAGCGGGAGGGCGTAACTACGAGCAGTACTTC. This encodes CASSLAGGRNYEQYF.

The V and J genes are TRBV11-2 and TRBJ1-3; D may be TRBD1 (6 bases). The V gene lost 4 bases and the J gene lost 4 bases, with 17 bases spanning the gap. This CDR3 has 16 residues. CDR1 is SGHAT, CDR2 FQNNGV, per germline. Here the CDR3 DNA reads TGTGCCAGCAGCTACCAAATTACAGGGAAAGGAAACACCATATATTTT. It is translated as CASSYQITGKGNTIYF. Complete variable domain (other parts from reference TRBV11-2 and TRBJ1-3): EAGVAQSPRYKIIEKRQSVAFWCNPISGHATLYWYQQILGQGPKLLIQFQNNGVVDDSQLPKDRFSAERLKGVDSTLKIQPAKLEDSAVYLCASSYQITGKGNTIYFGEGSWLTVV.

Here the CDR3 reads CSVEKTGVYYNEQFF. CDR3 bases: TGCAGCGTTGAAAAGACAGGGGTATACTACAATGAGCAGTTCTTC. The chain recombines TRBV29-1 with TRBJ2-1, with 8 bases that match TRBD1. The CDR3 has 15 residues. Germline-derived CDR1 and CDR2 are SQVTM and ANQGSEA. The V gene end was trimmed by 2 bases and the J gene end by 3 bases; junction bases not matched to a gene: 6.

This chain joins TRBV19 and TRBJ2-2; the D call may be TRBD1 or TRBD2 (6 bases each). Between the trimmed V and J ends, which lost 7 bases and 6 bases, there was a span of 15 bases. Germline CDR1 reads LNHDA; CDR2 reads SQIVND (reference sequence). CDR3 length equals 14 residues. Here the CDR3 DNA reads TGTGCCAGTACGGGGGCTACGTATGCCGGGGAGCTGTTTTTT. It codes for CASTGATYAGELFF.

This chain uses TRBV11-3 with TRBJ2-5; a possible D gene is TRBD1 (5 bases). Germline V gives CDR1 SGHNT, CDR2 YENEEA. Trimming took off 6 bases at V and 4 bases at J, with 12 bases between the two ends. The CDR3 is 13 residues long. This chain's CDR3 is CASRKGEGETQYF. CDR3 bases: TGTGCCAGCAGGAAAGGGGAAGGAGAGACCCAGTACTTC.

This rearrangement joins TRBV2 to TRBJ2-7; D gene uncertain. The CDR3 contains 14 residues. Trimming pared 5 bases from V and 3 bases from J, leaving 14 bases between. Germline V gene data show CDR1 as SNHLY and CDR2 as FYNNEI. CDR3 in amino acids: CASSPSKLLYEQYF. CDR3 nucleotide sequence: TGTGCCAGCAGTCCCTCGAAGCTTCTCTACGAGCAGTACTTC. Looking up the rest from reference TRBV2 and TRBJ2-7 gives the full variable domain: EPEVTQTPSHQVTQMGQEVILRCVPISNHLYFYWYRQILGQKVEFLVSFYNNEISEKSEIFDDQFSVERPDGSNFTLKIRSTKLEDSAMYFCASSPSKLLYEQYFGPGTRLTVT.

The chain carries TRBV30 and TRBJ2-7; 7 positions match TRBD1. This CDR3 is 12 amino acids long. J lost 7 bases, V lost 0 bases, and 3 bases had no gene match. The V gene's germline CDR1 is GTSNPN and CDR2 SVGIG (reference sequence). CDR3 coding DNA: TGTGCCTGGAGTGTATCAGGGGGTGAGCAGTACTTC. Protein sequence: CAWSVSGGEQYF.

The CDR3 loop is CASRSAGSWVNEQFF. The CDR3 bases are TGTGCCAGCAGGTCAGCGGGATCATGGGTGAATGAGCAGTTCTTC. The gene calls are TRBV9 and TRBJ2-1, with 7 bases that match TRBD2. The ends lost 5 bases at V and 7 bases at J; junction bases unmatched: 12. Germline loops: CDR1 SGDLS, CDR2 YYNGEE. The CDR3 sequence is 15 residues long. Full variable domain (rest looked up from reference TRBV9 and TRBJ2-1): DSGVTQTPKHLITATGQRVTLRCSPRSGDLSVYWYQQSLDQGLQFLIQYYNGEERAKGNILERFSAQQFPDLHSELNLSSLELGDSALYFCASRSAGSWVNEQFFGPGTRLTVL.

This rearrangement joins TRBV9 to TRBJ1-5; D gene ambiguous. The germline V and J ends were trimmed by 0 bases and 5 bases, with 12 bases remaining between them. The CDR3 length is 15 residues. Germline-derived CDR1 and CDR2 are SGDLS and YYNGEE. As DNA, the CDR3 is TGTGCCAGCAGCGTAGGAGGGTATCTCTATCAGCCCCAGCATTTT. It translates to CASSVGGYLYQPQHF.

This sequence joins TRBV18 and TRBJ1-1; D is uncertain. The CDR3 length is 14 residues. V gave up 3 bases and J gave up 7 bases, with 15 bases separating them. Germline values: CDR1 KGHSH, CDR2 LQKENI. CDR3 in amino acids: CASSPLGKTDEAFF. The CDR3 bases are TGTGCCAGCTCACCGTTAGGGAAGACGGATGAAGCTTTCTTT.

J is TRBJ2-1 and V is TRBV5-1; possible D gene TRBD1, 6 bases. The CDR3 runs 14 residues. V was cut by 4 bases and J by 7 bases, with 15 bases left in between. CDR1 SGHRS and CDR2 YFSETQ come from the germline V gene. The CDR3 nucleotides are TGCGCCAGCAGCCTGTCCGGACAGAGGAATGAGCAGTTCTTC. This encodes CASSLSGQRNEQFF.

The V gene is TRBV19, the J gene TRBJ1-1; tentatively, D is TRBD1 (6 bases). Trimming pared 7 bases from V and 0 bases from J, leaving 9 bases between. This CDR3 region has 13 residues. The V gene's germline CDR1 is LNHDA and CDR2 SQIVND (reference sequence). CDR3 coding DNA: TGTGCCAGTAAGGGACATCTGAACACTGAAGCTTTCTTT. This sequence encodes CASKGHLNTEAFF.